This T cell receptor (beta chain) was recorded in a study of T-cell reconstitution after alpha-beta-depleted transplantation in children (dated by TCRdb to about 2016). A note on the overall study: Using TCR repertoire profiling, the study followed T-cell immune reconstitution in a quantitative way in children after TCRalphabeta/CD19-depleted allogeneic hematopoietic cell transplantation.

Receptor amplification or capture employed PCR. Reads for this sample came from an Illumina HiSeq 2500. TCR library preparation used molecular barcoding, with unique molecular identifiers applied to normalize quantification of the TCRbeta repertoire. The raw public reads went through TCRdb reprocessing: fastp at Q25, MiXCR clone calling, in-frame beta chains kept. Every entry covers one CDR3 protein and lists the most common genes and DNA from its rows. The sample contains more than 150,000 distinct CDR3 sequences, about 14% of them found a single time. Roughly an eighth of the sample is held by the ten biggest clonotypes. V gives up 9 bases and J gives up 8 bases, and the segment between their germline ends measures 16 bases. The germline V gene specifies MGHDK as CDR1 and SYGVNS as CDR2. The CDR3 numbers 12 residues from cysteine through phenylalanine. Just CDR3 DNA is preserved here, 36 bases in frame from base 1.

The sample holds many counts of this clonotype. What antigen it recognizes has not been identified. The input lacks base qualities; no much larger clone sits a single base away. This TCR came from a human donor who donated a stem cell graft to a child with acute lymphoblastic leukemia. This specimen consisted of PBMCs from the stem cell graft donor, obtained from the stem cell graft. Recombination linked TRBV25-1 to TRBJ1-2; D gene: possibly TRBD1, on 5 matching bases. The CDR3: CASSPGPGGYTF. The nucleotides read TGTGCCAGTTCGCCGGGGCCCGGCGGCTACACCTTC.